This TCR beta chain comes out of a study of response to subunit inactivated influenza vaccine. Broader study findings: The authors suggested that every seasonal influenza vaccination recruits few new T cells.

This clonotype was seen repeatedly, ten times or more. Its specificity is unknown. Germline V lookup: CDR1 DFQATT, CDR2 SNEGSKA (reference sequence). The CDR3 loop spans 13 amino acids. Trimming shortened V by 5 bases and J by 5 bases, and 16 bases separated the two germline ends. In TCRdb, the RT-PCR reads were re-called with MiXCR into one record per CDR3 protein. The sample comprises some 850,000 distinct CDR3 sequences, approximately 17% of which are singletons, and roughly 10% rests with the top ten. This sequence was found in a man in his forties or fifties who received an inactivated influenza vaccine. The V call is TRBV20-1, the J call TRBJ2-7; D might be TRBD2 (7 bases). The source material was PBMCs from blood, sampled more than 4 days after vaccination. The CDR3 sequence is CSAYGGLGDEQYF. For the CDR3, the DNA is TGCAGTGCTTACGGGGGGCTCGGGGACGAGCAGTACTTC.